This record covers a single T cell receptor (beta chain). This specimen comes from a study of PD-1 blockade in classical Hodgkin lymphoma. At the level of the study: It was nivolumab at 3 mg/kg, given intravenously every 2 weeks, that patients received.

The germline gives CDR1 LNHNV, CDR2 YYDKDF (reference sequence). Deletions cut 3 bases from V and 1 base from J, with 13 bases between. The CDR3 is made up of 15 amino acids. Each patient experienced a relapse that followed autologous stem cell transplantation, and brentuximab vedotin exposure varied. When best responses were assessed, they were complete response, partial response or progressive disease. Some clones are missing from TCRdb's copy, which holds only in-frame ones; the method was immunoSEQ multiplex PCR. In the table there are roughly 40,000 clones, almost 90% of which are singletons. The rearrangement joins TRBV15 to TRBJ2-7, with a weak D call TRBD1 (5 bases). This clonotype was sampled from a human donor with classical Hodgkin lymphoma. Sequenced material: peripheral blood mononuclear cells (PBMCs), taken at baseline. The CDR3 is CATSRERTGSYEQYF. For the CDR3, the DNA is TGTGCCACCAGCAGGGAGAGAACAGGTTCCTACGAGCAGTACTTC.